This T cell receptor beta chain was recovered during a study of CD8 T cells in ankylosing spondylitis. Points from the study as a whole: Relatively scarce in peripheral blood, disease-linked clones were CD8+. Reports say disease-linked clones showed up significantly more in matched ankylosing spondylitis synovial fluid.

This clonotype was detected many times. Antigen specificity is unknown. TCRdb called the 5' RACE reads again in MiXCR, with one record for every CDR3 protein. The table shows 210,000 or so distinct CDR3 sequences, with approximately 8.4% occurring only once. Germline CDR1 SNHLY, CDR2 FYNNEI. V was clipped by 10 bases and J by 3 bases, with 17 bases between them. There are 14 residues in the CDR3. V usage is TRBV2 and J usage is TRBJ2-3; D call uncertain. This sequence originates from a female donor with ankylosing spondylitis or in good health (not recorded which). The sequencing input was blood, either unsorted or a sorted T cell fraction (not recorded which). DNA for the CDR3: TGTGCCACCTCAAGGTGGCCTGGGACAGATACGCAGTATTTT. This codes for CATSRWPGTDTQYF.